These T cell receptor beta chains were read from a single sample in a study of PD-L1 blockade in urothelial cancer. Clones were sequenced by immunoSEQ multiplex PCR, and TCRdb holds only the in-frame ones, with some missing. Found here are 98,000 or so clones, nearly 90% of them singletons; the top ten hold under 2%. The starting material was PBMCs, obtained around atezolizumab (anti-PD-L1) treatment. Receptor source: a man in his sixties with urothelial cancer. CDR3s include the opening cysteine and the closing phenylalanine or tryptophan. The order of the fields is clone size, J gene, D gene, V gene, CDR3 DNA, CDR3 protein. D genes are given only for firm matches. Clone sizes are given selectively: once, few, many, or a class where the clone is expanded.

- | TRBJ2-3 | - | TRBV7-2 | TGTGCCAGCAGCTTAGTCGGCGGGGCTAGCACAGATACGCAGTATTTT | CASSLVGGASTDTQYF
- | TRBJ2-7 | - | TRBV6-6 | TGTGCCAGCAGTTACTCTCGCTACGAGCAGTACTTC | CASSYSRYEQYF
- | TRBJ2-7 | TRBD2 | TRBV28 | TGTGCCAGCAGCCCCCTGGCGGGAGACGAAGAGCAGTACTTC | CASSPLAGDEEQYF
- | TRBJ1-2 | TRBD1 | TRBV25-1 | TGTGCCAGCAGTGCGGGACAGGGGTATGGCTACACCTTC | CASSAGQGYGYTF
- | TRBJ2-5 | - | TRBV5-1 | TGCGCCAGCAGTTTTTTTCGGGGGGCTACCCTCCAAGAGACCCAGTACTTC | CASSFFRGATLQETQYF
- | TRBJ2-5 | TRBD2 | TRBV10-3 | TGTGCCATCAGTGAGGGTAGCGGGAGAGCTAAAGAGACCCAGTACTTC | CAISEGSGRAKETQYF
- | TRBJ2-7 | - | TRBV6-1 | TGTGCCAGCAGTGATTCAGGGCCTCAGCAGTACTTC | CASSDSGPQQYF
- | TRBJ2-2 | TRBD2 | TRBV9 | TGTGCCAGCAGCGCGACTAGCTTGCCGACGCCCGGGGAGCTGTTTTTT | CASSATSLPTPGELFF
once | TRBJ2-5 | TRBD2 | TRBV7-3 | TGTGCCAGCAGCCCCACCGGGACTAGAGTTCCGGAGACCCAGTACTTC | CASSPTGTRVPETQYF
- | TRBJ1-4 | - | TRBV6-1 | TGTGCCAGCAGTGAATTCGGTGGGCAGTTTAATGAAAAACTGTTTTTT | CASSEFGGQFNEKLFF
- | TRBJ2-5 | - | TRBV7-2 | TGTGCCAGCAGCTTAGTAGTTGAGACCCAGTACTTC | CASSLVVETQYF
- | TRBJ2-4 | TRBD1 | TRBV28 | TGTGCCAGCAGACTGGGGACAGCCAGAAACATTCAGTACTTC | CASRLGTARNIQYF